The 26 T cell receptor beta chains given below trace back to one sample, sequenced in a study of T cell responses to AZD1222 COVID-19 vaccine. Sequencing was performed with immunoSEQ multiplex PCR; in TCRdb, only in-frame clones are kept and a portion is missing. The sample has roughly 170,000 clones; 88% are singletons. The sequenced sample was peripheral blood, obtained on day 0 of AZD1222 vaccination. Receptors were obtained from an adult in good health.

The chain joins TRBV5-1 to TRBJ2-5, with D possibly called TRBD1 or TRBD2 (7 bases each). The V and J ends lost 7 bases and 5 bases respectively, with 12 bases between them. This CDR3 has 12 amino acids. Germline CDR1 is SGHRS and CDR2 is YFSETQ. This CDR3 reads CASPGGEETQYF. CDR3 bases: TGCGCCAGCCCAGGGGGGGAGGAGACCCAGTACTTC.

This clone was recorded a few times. The CDR3 DNA sequence: TGTGCCAGCAGTGAACGCCAGGTTAACACTGAAGCTTTCTTT. Translation gives CASSERQVNTEAFF. V and J are TRBV25-1 and TRBJ1-1, with D hard to call. Trimming shortened V by 2 bases and J by 2 bases, and 9 bases separated the two germline ends. The CDR3 has 14 residues. Germline CDR1 and CDR2: MGHDK and SYGVNS.

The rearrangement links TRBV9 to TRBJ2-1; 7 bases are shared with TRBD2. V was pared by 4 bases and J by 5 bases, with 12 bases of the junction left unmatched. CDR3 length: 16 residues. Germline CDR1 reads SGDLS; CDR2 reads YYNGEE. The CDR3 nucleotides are TGTGCCAGCAGCCCTCGTATTAGCGGGCGGAACAATGAGCAGTTCTTC. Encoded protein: CASSPRISGRNNEQFF.

The DNA of the CDR3 is TGTGCCAGCAGCCCAAAGGGCAGACGGTCAAGGGATACGCAGTATTTT. It encodes CASSPKGRRSRDTQYF. The rearrangement links TRBV25-1 to TRBJ2-3; D unresolved. CDR1 MGHDK and CDR2 SYGVNS come from the germline V gene. Trimming took 6 bases from V and 6 from J, leaving 22 bases between them. This CDR3 contains 16 residues.

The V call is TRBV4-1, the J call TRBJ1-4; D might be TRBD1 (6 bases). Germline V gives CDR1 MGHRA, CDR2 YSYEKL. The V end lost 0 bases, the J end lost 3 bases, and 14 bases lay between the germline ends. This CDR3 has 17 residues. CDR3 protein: CASSQDRSGGPNEKLFF. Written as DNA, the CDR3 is TGCGCCAGCAGCCAAGACCGCTCGGGGGGCCCTAATGAAAAACTGTTTTTT.

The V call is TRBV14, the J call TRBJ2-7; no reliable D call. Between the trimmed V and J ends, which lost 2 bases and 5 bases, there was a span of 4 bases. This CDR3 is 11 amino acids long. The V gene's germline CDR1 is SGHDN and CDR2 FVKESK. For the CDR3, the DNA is TGTGCCAGCAGCCAAAGTAACGAGCAGTACTTC. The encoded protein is CASSQSNEQYF.

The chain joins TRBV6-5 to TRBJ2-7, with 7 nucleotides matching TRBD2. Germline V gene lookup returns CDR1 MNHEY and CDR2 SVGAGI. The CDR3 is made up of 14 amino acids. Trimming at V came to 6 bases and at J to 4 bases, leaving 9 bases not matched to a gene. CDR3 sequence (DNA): TGTGCCAGCAGGAAAGCGGGGAGCCTTTACGAGCAGTACTTC. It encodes CASRKAGSLYEQYF.

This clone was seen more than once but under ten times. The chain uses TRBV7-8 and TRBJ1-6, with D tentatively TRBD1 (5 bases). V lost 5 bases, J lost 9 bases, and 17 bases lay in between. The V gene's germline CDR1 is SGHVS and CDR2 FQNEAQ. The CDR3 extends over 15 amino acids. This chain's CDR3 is CASSLRGDMGSPLHF. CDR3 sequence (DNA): TGTGCCAGCAGCCTCAGAGGGGATATGGGTTCACCCCTCCACTTT.

In nucleotides, the CDR3 is TGCGCCAGCAGTACAGACAGGGGGCGGCGAGAGACCCAGTACTTC. Protein: CASSTDRGRRETQYF. This chain joins TRBV10-1 and TRBJ2-5; 10 bases are shared with TRBD1. This CDR3 has 15 amino acids. Trimming at V came to 5 bases and at J to 4 bases, leaving 7 bases not matched to a gene. CDR1 and CDR2 (germline): WNHNN, SYGVQD (reference sequence).

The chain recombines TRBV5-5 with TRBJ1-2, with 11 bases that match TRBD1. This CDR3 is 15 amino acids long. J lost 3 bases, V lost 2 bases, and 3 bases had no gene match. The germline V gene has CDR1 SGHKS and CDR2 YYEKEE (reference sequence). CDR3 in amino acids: CASSLSGQGDYGYTF. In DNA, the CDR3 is TGTGCCAGCAGCTTATCGGGACAGGGGGACTATGGCTACACCTTC.

In DNA, the CDR3 is TGTGCCAGCAGCTTAATGTTCCTACAGCGGGGAAGCTCCTACAATGAGCAGTTCTTC. This encodes CASSLMFLQRGSSYNEQFF. The chain joins TRBV7-2 to TRBJ2-1, with 7 positions matching TRBD2. In germline, CDR1 is SGHTA, CDR2 FQGNSA. After removal of 2 bases from V and 0 bases from J, the junction contained 13 bases not matched to a gene. The CDR3 has 19 residues.

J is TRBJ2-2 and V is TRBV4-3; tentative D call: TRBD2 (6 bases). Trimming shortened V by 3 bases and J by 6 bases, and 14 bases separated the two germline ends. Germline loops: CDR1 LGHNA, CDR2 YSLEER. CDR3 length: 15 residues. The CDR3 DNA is TGCGCCAGCAGCCACGAGGGTAGGAGGGCCGGGGAGCTGTTTTTT. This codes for CASSHEGRRAGELFF.

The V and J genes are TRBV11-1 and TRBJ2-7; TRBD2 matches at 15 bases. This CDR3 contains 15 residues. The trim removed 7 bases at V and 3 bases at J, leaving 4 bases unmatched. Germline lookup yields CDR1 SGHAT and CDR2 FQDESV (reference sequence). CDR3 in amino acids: CASTRTSGRVYEQYF. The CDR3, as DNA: TGTGCCAGCACCAGGACTAGCGGGAGGGTCTACGAGCAGTACTTC.

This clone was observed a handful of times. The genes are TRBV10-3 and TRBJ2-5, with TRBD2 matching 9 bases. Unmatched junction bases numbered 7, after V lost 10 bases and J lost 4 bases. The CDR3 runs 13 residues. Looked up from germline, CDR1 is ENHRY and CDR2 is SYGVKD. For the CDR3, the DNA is TGTGCCACCGGGACTAGCAATGGAGAGACCCAGTACTTC. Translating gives CATGTSNGETQYF.

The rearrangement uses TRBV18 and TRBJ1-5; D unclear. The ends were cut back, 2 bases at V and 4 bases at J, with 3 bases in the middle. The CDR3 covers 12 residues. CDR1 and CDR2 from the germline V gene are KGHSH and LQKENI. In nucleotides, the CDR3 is TGTGCCAGCTCACCAGAGAATCAGCCCCAGCATTTT. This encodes CASSPENQPQHF.

CDR3 nucleotide sequence: TGTGCCAGCAGCTTGGGGACCCTCCCGAACACTGAAGCTTTCTTT. This encodes CASSLGTLPNTEAFF. This sequence joins TRBV13 and TRBJ1-1, with a possible D match to TRBD1 (5 bases). V shed 3 bases and J shed 1 base, with 12 bases lying between them. This CDR3 has 15 amino acids. Germline V gene data show CDR1 as PRHDT and CDR2 as FYEKMQ (reference sequence).

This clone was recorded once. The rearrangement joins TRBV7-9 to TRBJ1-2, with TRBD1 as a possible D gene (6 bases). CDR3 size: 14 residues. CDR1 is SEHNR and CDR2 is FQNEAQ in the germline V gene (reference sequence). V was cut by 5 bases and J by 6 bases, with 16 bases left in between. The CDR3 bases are TGTGCCAGCAGCGCCGGGGGGCCGAGGAATGGCTACACCTTC. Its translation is CASSAGGPRNGYTF.

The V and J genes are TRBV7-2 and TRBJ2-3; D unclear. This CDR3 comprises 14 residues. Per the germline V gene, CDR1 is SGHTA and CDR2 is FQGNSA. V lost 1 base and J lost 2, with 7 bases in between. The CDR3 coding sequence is TGTGCCAGCAGCTTAGGGCACCACACAGATACGCAGTATTTT. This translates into CASSLGHHTDTQYF.

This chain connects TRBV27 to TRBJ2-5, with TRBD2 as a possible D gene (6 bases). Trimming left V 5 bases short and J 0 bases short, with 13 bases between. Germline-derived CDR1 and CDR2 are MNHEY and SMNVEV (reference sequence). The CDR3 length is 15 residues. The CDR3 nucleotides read TGTGCCAGCAGTCCCCTGTGGGGGGACCAAGAGACCCAGTACTTC. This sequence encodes CASSPLWGDQETQYF.

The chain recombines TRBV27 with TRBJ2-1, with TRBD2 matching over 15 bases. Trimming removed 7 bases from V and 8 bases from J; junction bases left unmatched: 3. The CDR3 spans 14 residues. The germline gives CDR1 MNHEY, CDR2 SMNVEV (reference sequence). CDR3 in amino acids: CASNGLAGGDEQFF. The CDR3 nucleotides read TGTGCCAGCAATGGACTAGCGGGGGGGGATGAGCAGTTCTTC.

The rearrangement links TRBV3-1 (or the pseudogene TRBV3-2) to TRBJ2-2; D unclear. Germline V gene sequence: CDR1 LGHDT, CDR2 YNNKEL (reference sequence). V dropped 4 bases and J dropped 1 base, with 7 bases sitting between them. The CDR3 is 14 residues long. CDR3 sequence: CASSRLQNTGELFF. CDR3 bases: TGTGCCAGCAGCCGATTACAGAACACCGGGGAGCTGTTTTTT.

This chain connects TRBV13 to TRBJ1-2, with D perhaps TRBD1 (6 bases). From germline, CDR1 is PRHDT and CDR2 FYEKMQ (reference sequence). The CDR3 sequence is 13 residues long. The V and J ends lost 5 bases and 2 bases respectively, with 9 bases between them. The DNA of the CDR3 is TGTGCCAGCAGCGCGGGGGCCAACTATGGCTACACCTTC. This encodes CASSAGANYGYTF.

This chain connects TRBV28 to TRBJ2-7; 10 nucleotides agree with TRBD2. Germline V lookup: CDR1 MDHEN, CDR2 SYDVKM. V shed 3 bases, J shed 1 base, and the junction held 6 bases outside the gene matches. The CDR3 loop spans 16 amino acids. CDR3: CASSFSGLAASYEQYF. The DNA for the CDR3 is TGTGCCAGCAGTTTTAGTGGACTAGCGGCTTCCTACGAGCAGTACTTC.

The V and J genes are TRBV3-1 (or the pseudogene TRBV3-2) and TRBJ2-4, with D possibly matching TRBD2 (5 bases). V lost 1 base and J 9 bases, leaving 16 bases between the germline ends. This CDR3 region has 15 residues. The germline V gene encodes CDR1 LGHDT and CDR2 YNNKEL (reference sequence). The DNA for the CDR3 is TGTGCCAGCAGCCAAGGTTTCCGAAGCGAGGGCATTCAGTACTTC. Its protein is CASSQGFRSEGIQYF.

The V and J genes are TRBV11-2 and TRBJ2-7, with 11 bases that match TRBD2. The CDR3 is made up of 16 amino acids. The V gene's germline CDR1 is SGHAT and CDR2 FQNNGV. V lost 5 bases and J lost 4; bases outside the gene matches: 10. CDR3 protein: CASSHVATSGKYEQYF. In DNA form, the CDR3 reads TGTGCCAGCAGCCACGTAGCGACTAGCGGGAAATACGAGCAGTACTTC.

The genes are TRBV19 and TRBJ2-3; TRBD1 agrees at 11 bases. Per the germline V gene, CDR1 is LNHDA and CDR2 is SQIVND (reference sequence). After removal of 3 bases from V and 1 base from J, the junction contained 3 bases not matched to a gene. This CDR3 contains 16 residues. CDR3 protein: CASSIGQGAGTDTQYF. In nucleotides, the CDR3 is TGTGCCAGTAGTATCGGACAGGGGGCTGGCACAGATACGCAGTATTTT.